Described below is a single T cell receptor (beta chain) sequence and its context. The record originates from a study of blood T cell repertoires in COVID-19. The overall study: T cells, B-cell-depleted T cells, or PBMCs provided the cDNA or gDNA that served as material.

Some clones are missing from TCRdb's copy, which holds only in-frame ones; the method was immunoSEQ multiplex PCR. Of about 310,000 clones listed, around 89% are singletons. Participants spanned ages roughly 18 to 95 years and resided in 20 to 30 US areas. Sequenced material: PBMCs or T cells enriched from blood (not recorded which). The origin of this receptor is a woman between 40 and 55 years old who had recovered from COVID-19.

DNA of the CDR3: TGTGCCAGCAGCACTCCCCAACAGGGATCTGGAAACACCATATATTTT. This codes for CASSTPQQGSGNTIYF. The V and J genes are TRBV28 and TRBJ1-3, with TRBD1 as a possible D gene (6 bases). Trimming took 6 bases from V and 1 from J, leaving 16 bases between them. The CDR3 extends over 16 amino acids. Germline V lookup: CDR1 MDHEN, CDR2 SYDVKM.